This T cell receptor (beta chain) was profiled in a study of CD8 T cells in Susac syndrome. Random hexamers were used to reverse transcribe an amount of roughly 0.5 to 1 ug RNA. TCRdb fed the immunoSEQ multiplex PCR reads into MiXCR, producing one record per CDR3 protein. The repertoire includes fewer than 90,000 distinct CDR3 sequences, around 93% of them detected once, and about 0.41% sits in the top ten. Study observations and caveats: Among people with Susac, CD8+ clonal expansion was greatest in TEMRA cells and active patients.

Germline CDR1 is SGHTA and CDR2 is FQGNSA. The CDR3 loop spans 16 amino acids. V lost 4 bases, J lost 4 bases, and 8 bases stayed unmatched. Of note for this clonotype: Antigen unknown.

Material for sequencing was CD8+ T cells from PBMCs. The clonotype comes from a human donor with Susac syndrome. The chain is built from TRBV7-2 and TRBJ2-5; 11 nucleotides align to TRBD2. The DNA of the CDR3 is TGTGCCAGCAGCTCTATAGCGGGAGGGCCAAGAGAGACCCAGTACTTC. This codes for CASSSIAGGPRETQYF.